A selection of T cell receptor beta chains follows, all from one sample in a study of T cells in Graves' hyperthyroidism and ophthalmopathy. From the multiplex PCR reads, TCRdb called clonotypes with MiXCR, one entry per CDR3 protein. This sample yields over 350,000 distinct CDR3 sequences, of which about 15% are seen a single time; over 10% belongs to the top ten. Sequenced material: blood. These receptors all stem from a man aged 18 to 29 with Graves' ophthalmopathy. Each CDR3 is given with its conserved first and last residue. A D gene is named only where the DNA matches it firmly. The size of a clone is reported for some rows only, either as once, few or many, or as a class for expanded clones.

D,V,J,size,DNA,CDR3
-,TRBV12-3/TRBV12-4,TRBJ1-1,many,TGTGCCAGCAGTTCCGCCGCGGCGGGCACTGAAGCTTTCTTT,CASSSAAAGTEAFF
-,TRBV7-9,TRBJ2-7,few,TGTGCCAGCAGCTCCTCGAGCTCCTACGAGCAGTACTTC,CASSSSSSYEQYF
-,TRBV2,TRBJ1-5,many,TGTGCCAGCAGCCGGGACACTAACAGCAATCAGCCCCAGCATTTT,CASSRDTNSNQPQHF
-,TRBV5-8,TRBJ1-5,many,TGTGCCAGCAGCCGTGACCTCCAGGGAACGGGCAGCAATCAGCCCCAGCATTTT,CASSRDLQGTGSNQPQHF
-,TRBV19,TRBJ2-6,-,TGTGCCAGTAGTACCTCAGGTTATGGGGCCAACGTCCTGACTTTC,CASSTSGYGANVLTF
TRBD1,TRBV20-1,TRBJ2-3,many,TGCAGTGCCACTAAGGGGGCCCTGAGCACAGATACGCAGTATTTT,CSATKGALSTDTQYF
-,TRBV20-1,TRBJ2-3,many,TGCAGTGCTAGAGACCCGGTCCGAGGCACAGATACGCAGTATTTT,CSARDPVRGTDTQYF
TRBD1,TRBV12-3/TRBV12-4,TRBJ1-2,many,TGTGCCAGCCGCAAGTTGGACAGGAACTATGGCTACACCTTC,CASRKLDRNYGYTF
TRBD1,TRBV5-1,TRBJ1-2,many,TGCGCCAGCAGCTCGACAGGGTCCAACTATGGCTACACCTTC,CASSSTGSNYGYTF
TRBD1,TRBV12-5,TRBJ1-2,few,TGTGCTAGTGGTTTGGACCTCCCTCACTACAGGGGGTACCGGTATGGCTACACCTTC,CASGLDLPHYRGYRYGYTF
-,TRBV30,TRBJ2-3,many,TGTGCCTGGAGTTTGCGGGTACTCACAGATACGCAGTATTTT,CAWSLRVLTDTQYF
TRBD2,TRBV6-5,TRBJ2-3,many,TGTGCCAGCAGTTACACCGCAGCGGGAGTCGCTAGCACAGATACGCAGTATTTT,CASSYTAAGVASTDTQYF
-,TRBV20-1,TRBJ2-5,many,TGCAGTGCTAGGGTGGGCCTCGAGACCCAGTACTTC,CSARVGLETQYF
TRBD2,TRBV11-1,TRBJ2-7,-,TGTGCCAGCAGCCCCCCGGGGACTAGTAGCTACGAGCAGTACTTC,CASSPPGTSSYEQYF
-,TRBV13,TRBJ2-4,many,TGTGCCAGCAGCTTAGCACTAGGAAAAGGCATTCAGTACTTC,CASSLALGKGIQYF
-,TRBV6-2/TRBV6-3,TRBJ1-2,-,TGTGCCAGCAGTGTCCAGCCGGATGGCTACACCTTC,CASSVQPDGYTF
-,TRBV27,TRBJ1-1,-,TGTGCCAGCAGTTTGGCGGGGGAGGGAATGAACACTGAAGCTTTCTTT,CASSLAGEGMNTEAFF
-,TRBV2,TRBJ2-2,-,TGTGCCAGCAGAGTCCGGGACACCGGGGCCGGGGAGCTGTTTTTT,CASRVRDTGAGELFF
-,TRBV12-3/TRBV12-4,TRBJ2-3,few,TGTGCCAGCAGTTTAGGCAGCAATCAGCCCCAGTATTTT,CASSLGSNQPQYF
-,TRBV30,TRBJ1-1,many,TGTGCCTGGAGTGTACCCGATATGAACACTGAAGCTTTCTTT,CAWSVPDMNTEAFF
TRBD2,TRBV28,TRBJ2-2,few,TGTGCCAGCAGTTTGGGGGGGGGTCACGGGGAGCTGTTTTTT,CASSLGGGHGELFF
TRBD2,TRBV4-1,TRBJ2-5,few,TGCGCCAGCAGCCAAGATTGGGGGGGAGGGGAGACCCAGTACTTC,CASSQDWGGGETQYF
TRBD1,TRBV5-6,TRBJ2-7,many,TGTGCCAGCAGCCCAAACCCCGGGACAGGGGGTGATGAGCAGTACTTC,CASSPNPGTGGDEQYF
TRBD1,TRBV5-1,TRBJ2-5,few,TGCGCCAGCAGCTTGGGGACAGGAAGGTACCAAGAGACCCAGTACTTC,CASSLGTGRYQETQYF
-,TRBV24-1,TRBJ2-5,once,TGTGCCACCAGTGCCCCCAATCAGGGGTTGGAGACCCAGTACTTC,CATSAPNQGLETQYF
TRBD1,TRBV11-1,TRBJ2-2,many,TGTGCCAGCAGCCGAGGACAGGGAATGCTCCCGAACACCGGGGAGCTGTTTTTT,CASSRGQGMLPNTGELFF
TRBD2,TRBV24-1,TRBJ2-1,few,TGTGCCACCACAGCGGGACTCTACAATGAGCAGTTCTTC,CATTAGLYNEQFF
-,TRBV11-2,TRBJ1-1,many,TGTGCCAGCAGCTTAGGGGGAGAGTTGAACGAAGCTTTCTTT,CASSLGGELNEAFF
-,TRBV7-9,TRBJ2-3,few,TGTGCCAGCAGCCCCATCAGGATCACAGATACGCAGTATTTT,CASSPIRITDTQYF
-,TRBV12-5,TRBJ2-2,few,TGTGCTAGTGGTTCGGACTTCGGGGAGCTGTTTTTT,CASGSDFGELFF
-,TRBV7-9,TRBJ2-7,-,TGTGCCAGCAGCTATCTCTCAGGGGTATCCTACGAGCAGTACTTC,CASSYLSGVSYEQYF
TRBD2,TRBV28,TRBJ2-7,-,TGTGCCAGCAGTCCCCCCGGGCGGGAGAATTTGAACGAGCAGTACTTC,CASSPPGRENLNEQYF
-,TRBV11-3,TRBJ2-1,-,TGTGCCAGCAGCCTTCTAGCCGGGGCAGAGCAGTTCTTC,CASSLLAGAEQFF
-,TRBV19,TRBJ2-7,-,TGTGCCAGTAGTTCCCCGGGGGCAGGGATTTACGAGCAGTACTTC,CASSSPGAGIYEQYF
-,TRBV19,TRBJ1-2,-,TGTGCCAGTAGCCCAACCACAGGCCAAGGGGGCTACACCTTC,CASSPTTGQGGYTF
TRBD2,TRBV27,TRBJ2-1,many,TGTGCCAGCAGTCCTGGACTAGCGAGGAATGAGCAGTTCTTC,CASSPGLARNEQFF
-,TRBV20-1,TRBJ2-3,many,TGCAGTGCTACCGTAGCGGCTAGCACAGATACGCAGTATTTT,CSATVAASTDTQYF
TRBD1,TRBV29-1,TRBJ2-7,many,TGCAGCGGTGGACAGGGGTCGGACGAGCAGTACTTC,CSGGQGSDEQYF
TRBD1,TRBV20-1,TRBJ1-1,many,TGCAGTGCTGACCCGGGACAGGGCCTTGAAGCAGCTTTCTTT,CSADPGQGLEAAFF
-,TRBV4-1,TRBJ2-5,-,TGCGCCAGCAGCCAGGAGGGGATCTTCCCCGGGTACTTC,CASSQEGIFPGYF
-,TRBV7-9,TRBJ1-2,many,TGTGCCAGCAGCGGCCAGGAGGATGACCTCTATGGCTACACCTTC,CASSGQEDDLYGYTF
-,TRBV27,TRBJ2-7,-,TGTGCCAGCAGTTTTGGGGTATTACTGGAGCAGTACTTC,CASSFGVLLEQYF
TRBD1,TRBV30,TRBJ1-2,-,TGTGCCTGGAGGGATACAGGGGTCGGCTATGGCTACACCTTC,CAWRDTGVGYGYTF
TRBD2,TRBV7-3,TRBJ2-1,once,TGTGCCAGCAGCTTAGGGACTAGCTCCCATAGGGCCTACAATGAGCAGTTCTTC,CASSLGTSSHRAYNEQFF
TRBD1,TRBV4-1,TRBJ1-2,few,TGCGCCAGCAGCGAGAAGGGGGCAAACTATGGCTACACCTTC,CASSEKGANYGYTF